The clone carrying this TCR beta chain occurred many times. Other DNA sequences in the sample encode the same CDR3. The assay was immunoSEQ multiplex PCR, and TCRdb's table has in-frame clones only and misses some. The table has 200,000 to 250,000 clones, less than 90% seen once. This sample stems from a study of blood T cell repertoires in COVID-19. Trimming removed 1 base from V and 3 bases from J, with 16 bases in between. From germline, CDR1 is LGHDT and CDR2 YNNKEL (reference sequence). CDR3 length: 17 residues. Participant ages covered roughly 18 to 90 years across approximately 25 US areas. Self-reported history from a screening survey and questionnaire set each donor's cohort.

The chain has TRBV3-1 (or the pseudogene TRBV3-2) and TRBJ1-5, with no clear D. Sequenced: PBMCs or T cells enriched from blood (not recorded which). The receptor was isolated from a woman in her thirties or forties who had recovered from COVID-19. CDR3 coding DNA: TGTGCCAGCAGCCAAGGAGGAGGCCCGGGTAACAATCAGCCCCAGCATTTT. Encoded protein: CASSQGGGPGNNQPQHF.